The 30 T cell receptor beta chains in this list originate from one sample, sequenced in a study of blood T cell repertoires in COVID-19. Some clones are missing from TCRdb's copy, which holds only in-frame ones; the method was immunoSEQ multiplex PCR. The data contain some 110,000 clones, 65% to 90% of them singletons. Specimen: peripheral blood. The receptors derive from a man aged 45-65 years with acute or convalescent COVID-19.

In this sample, this clone turned up once. CDR3 protein: CASSQIDRGELFF. The CDR3 DNA sequence: TGTGCCAGCAGCCAAATTGACAGGGGCGAACTGTTTTTT. V is TRBV4-2 and J is TRBJ1-4, with 8 nucleotides matching TRBD1. This CDR3 is 13 amino acids long. Germline CDR1 LGHNA, CDR2 YNFKEQ. V was clipped by 2 bases and J by 12 bases; unmatched bases: 5.

V and J are TRBV9 and TRBJ1-4, with no clear D. V was clipped by 0 bases and J by 6 bases, with 12 bases between them. The germline V gene has CDR1 SGDLS and CDR2 YYNGEE. This CDR3 has 15 amino acids. CDR3: CASSVGFRRDEKLFF. The CDR3 DNA sequence: TGTGCCAGCAGCGTAGGGTTCAGGCGAGATGAAAAACTGTTTTTT.

The rearrangement joins TRBV3-1 (or the pseudogene TRBV3-2) to TRBJ1-6, with no clear D. V gave up 3 bases and J gave up 6 bases, with 3 bases separating them. The length of the CDR3 is 12 residues. Germline V lookup: CDR1 LGHDT, CDR2 YNNKEL (reference sequence). CDR3 bases: TGTGCCAGCAGCCACGGTAATTCACCCCTCCACTTT. Translating it yields CASSHGNSPLHF.

The chain recombines TRBV29-1 with TRBJ2-7, with D perhaps matching TRBD1 (6 bases). Germline V gene sequence: CDR1 SQVTM, CDR2 ANQGSEA. The CDR3 sequence is 15 residues long. The ends were cut back, 0 bases at V and 2 bases at J, with 14 bases in the middle. DNA of the CDR3: TGCAGCGTTGAAGATCTTGGGGACAAGACCTACGAGCAGTACTTC. It translates to CSVEDLGDKTYEQYF.

The V gene is TRBV27, the J gene TRBJ1-4; D not certain. Germline V gene data show CDR1 as MNHEY and CDR2 as SMNVEV (reference sequence). The CDR3 length is 15 residues. With 5 bases removed from V and 4 bases from J, the gap between germline ends came to 14 bases. The CDR3 nucleotides read TGTGCCAGCAGTCCAGAGGCACGGCGTAATGAAAAACTGTTTTTT. It codes for CASSPEARRNEKLFF.

This chain connects TRBV6-5 to TRBJ1-5; D unresolved. CDR3 length: 14 amino acids. Trimming pared 10 bases from V and 4 bases from J, leaving 17 bases between. In germline, CDR1 is MNHEY, CDR2 SVGAGI. As DNA, the CDR3 is TGTGCCACATCTACCGCAGGCCCGAATCAGCCCCAGCATTTT. Its protein product is CATSTAGPNQPQHF.

This chain links TRBV9 with TRBJ2-3, with a possible D match to TRBD1 (5 bases). The V end lost 3 bases, the J end lost 3 bases, and 17 bases lay between the germline ends. The CDR3 runs 16 residues. Germline lookup yields CDR1 SGDLS and CDR2 YYNGEE. The CDR3 DNA sequence: TGTGCCAGCAGCGCAATCGTGTTCCAGGGAACAGATACGCAGTATTTT. This sequence encodes CASSAIVFQGTDTQYF.

The chain joins TRBV29-1 to TRBJ1-1; D is undetermined. The V gene's germline CDR1 is SQVTM and CDR2 ANQGSEA. This CDR3 has 12 amino acids. V dropped 6 bases and J dropped 0 bases, with 8 bases sitting between them. The CDR3 nucleotides are TGCAGCGTACAGATCATGAACACTGAAGCTTTCTTT. This encodes CSVQIMNTEAFF.

The chain joins TRBV5-6 to TRBJ2-5; 9 bases fit TRBD1. With V trimmed by 0 bases and J by 5 bases, 14 bases remained unmatched. The CDR3 is 18 amino acids. From germline, CDR1 is SGHDT and CDR2 YYEEEE. CDR3 sequence: CASSLAFEGQGMRETQYF. CDR3 nucleotides: TGTGCCAGCAGCTTGGCATTTGAAGGACAGGGGATGCGGGAGACCCAGTACTTC.

The rearrangement links TRBV19 to TRBJ1-4, with D possibly matching TRBD1 (6 bases). The V end was cut by 7 bases, the J end by 8 bases, with 17 bases between. This CDR3 comprises 14 residues. In germline, CDR1 is LNHDA, CDR2 SQIVND (reference sequence). CDR3 region: CASKKMQGIEKLFF. DNA for the CDR3: TGTGCCAGTAAAAAAATGCAGGGGATAGAAAAACTGTTTTTT.

This sequence joins TRBV6-5 and TRBJ2-7; 10 nucleotides agree with TRBD2. V lost 7 bases, J lost 3 bases, and 6 bases stayed unmatched. The CDR3 loop spans 14 amino acids. Per germline, CDR1 MNHEY and CDR2 SVGAGI. In nucleotides, the CDR3 is TGTGCCAGCAATCGGCTAGCGGGAGACTACGAGCAGTACTTC. Residues: CASNRLAGDYEQYF.

The chain is built from TRBV7-8 and TRBJ2-1; tentative D call: TRBD2 (5 bases). The CDR3 runs 12 residues. Per the germline V gene, CDR1 is SGHVS and CDR2 is FQNEAQ. Trimming cost V 5 bases and J 8 bases, with 10 bases left between them. The CDR3 region is CASSLGLHEQFF. The CDR3 bases are TGTGCCAGCAGCCTCGGACTTCATGAGCAGTTCTTC.

This chain uses TRBV28 with TRBJ1-2; the D gene is possibly TRBD1 (5 bases). Germline V CDR1 and CDR2: MDHEN, SYDVKM. Trimming left V 3 bases short and J 2 bases short, with 10 bases between. The CDR3 is 14 amino acids. CDR3 DNA sequence: TGTGCCAGCAGTTTTGGGGCAGGGAACTATGGCTACACCTTC. It is translated as CASSFGAGNYGYTF.

The chain has TRBV7-9 and TRBJ1-4; D remains ambiguous. V lost 5 bases, J lost 0 bases, and 13 bases lay in between. Germline V lookup: CDR1 SEHNR, CDR2 FQNEAQ (reference sequence). CDR3 length equals 16 residues. For the CDR3, the DNA is TGTGCCAGCAGCCCCCAGGACGGGGCAACTAATGAAAAACTGTTTTTT. Protein product: CASSPQDGATNEKLFF.

J is TRBJ2-3 and V is TRBV11-3; the match to TRBD2 covers 7 bases. Germline V gives CDR1 SGHNT, CDR2 YENEEA. The CDR3 spans 14 residues. Trimming cost V 3 bases and J 6 bases; bases outside gene matches: 6. The CDR3: CASSFGRGSDTQYF. The CDR3 DNA reads TGTGCCAGCAGCTTCGGGCGGGGGAGTGATACGCAGTATTTT. The variable domain in full, with the rest retrieved from reference TRBV11-3 and TRBJ2-3, is EAGVVQSPRYKIIEKKQPVAFWCNPISGHNTLYWYLQNLGQGPELLIRYENEEAVDDSQLPKDRFSAERLKGVDSTLKIQPAELGDSAVYLCASSFGRGSDTQYFGPGTRLTVL.

The chain has TRBV3-1 (or the pseudogene TRBV3-2) and TRBJ2-3, with D perhaps matching TRBD2 (6 bases). The CDR3 runs to 12 residues. Trimming cost V 3 bases and J 7 bases, with 8 bases left between them. From germline, CDR1 is LGHDT and CDR2 YNNKEL (reference sequence). The CDR3 protein is CASSQGGYTQYF. CDR3 DNA sequence: TGTGCCAGCAGCCAGGGGGGATATACGCAGTATTTT.

The rearrangement links TRBV5-1 to TRBJ2-1; D not certain. The CDR3 runs 12 residues. Trimming took 0 bases from V and 7 from J, leaving 5 bases between them. Germline V gene sequence: CDR1 SGHRS, CDR2 YFSETQ. The CDR3 nucleotides are TGCGCCAGCAGCTTGGTCTCTAATGAGCAGTTCTTC. Amino acid sequence: CASSLVSNEQFF.

The chain employs TRBV4-1 and TRBJ2-1, with a weak D call TRBD2 (6 bases). The CDR3 runs to 14 residues. Germline CDR1 reads MGHRA; CDR2 reads YSYEKL. Trimming cost V 4 bases and J 4 bases, with 11 bases left between them. The CDR3 sequence is CASSRATSYNEQFF. For the CDR3, the DNA is TGCGCCAGCAGCCGAGCGACTAGTTACAATGAGCAGTTCTTC.

This chain connects TRBV2 to TRBJ1-2, with unresolved D. CDR3 length: 12 residues. CDR1 and CDR2 from the germline V gene are SNHLY and FYNNEI. V was pared by 11 bases and J by 3 bases, with 13 bases between. The CDR3 DNA reads as TGTGCCGGAGGAGTTGCTGACTATGGCTACACCTTC. Its translation: CAGGVADYGYTF.

Only one count was recorded for this clone. V gene TRBV24-1 combines with J gene TRBJ2-3; unclear D gene. Germline V gives CDR1 KGHDR, CDR2 SFDVKD. The V end was cut by 5 bases, the J end by 2 bases, with 16 bases between. CDR3 length equals 16 residues. In DNA form, the CDR3 reads TGTGCCACCAGTGCAGGCCCAGCAATGGCCACAGATACGCAGTATTTT. Translated, it gives CATSAGPAMATDTQYF.

The chain combines TRBV19 with TRBJ1-2, with D maybe TRBD1 (5 bases). The ends were cut back, 3 bases at V and 4 bases at J, with 15 bases in the middle. The V gene's germline CDR1 is LNHDA and CDR2 SQIVND (reference sequence). The CDR3 is made up of 15 amino acids. The CDR3 DNA sequence: TGTGCCAGTAGTATGAGAGACAGATCACTCTATGGCTACACCTTC. Its protein is CASSMRDRSLYGYTF.

This clone was recorded once. The chain is built from TRBV5-4 and TRBJ2-7, with 7 positions matching TRBD1. Germline V gene lookup returns CDR1 SGHNT and CDR2 YYREEE (reference sequence). The CDR3 has 14 amino acids. Trimming removed 5 bases from V and 0 bases from J; junction bases left unmatched: 5. The CDR3 reads CASSVGQDSYEQYF. The DNA of the CDR3 is TGTGCCAGCAGTGTTGGACAGGACTCCTACGAGCAGTACTTC.

This clone was seen just once. V gene TRBV7-9 combines with J gene TRBJ1-1; 9 bases line up with TRBD1. There are 14 residues in the CDR3. V was clipped by 4 bases and J by 11 bases; unmatched bases: 11. Germline-derived CDR1 and CDR2 are SEHNR and FQNEAQ (reference sequence). In DNA form, the CDR3 reads TGTGCCAGCAGCTCTCGGGACAGGGTTTCGGAGGCTTTCTTT. It yields the protein CASSSRDRVSEAFF. Together with reference TRBV7-9 and TRBJ1-1, the CDR3 gives the full variable domain: DTGVSQNPRHKITKRGQNVTFRCDPISEHNRLYWYRQTLGQGPEFLTYFQNEAQLEKSRLLSDRFSAERPKGSFSTLEIQRTEQGDSAMYLCASSSRDRVSEAFFGQGTRLTVV.

The chain joins TRBV19 to TRBJ2-3, with D tentatively TRBD1 (6 bases). This CDR3 is built from 15 residues. The ends were cut back, 4 bases at V and 0 bases at J, with 11 bases in the middle. In germline, CDR1 is LNHDA, CDR2 SQIVND (reference sequence). The CDR3 is CASSTGQTSTDTQYF. DNA of the CDR3: TGTGCCAGTAGTACCGGACAGACTAGCACAGATACGCAGTATTTT.

V and J are TRBV9 and TRBJ1-3; D is ambiguous. V lost 2 bases to trimming and J lost 7 bases, with 13 bases between them. CDR1 is SGDLS, CDR2 YYNGEE, per germline. The CDR3 has 14 amino acids. This CDR3 reads CASSVAPARNTIYF. CDR3 DNA sequence: TGTGCCAGCAGCGTCGCCCCCGCGCGGAACACCATATATTTT.

This chain uses TRBV7-2 with TRBJ2-7, with D possibly matching TRBD1 (5 bases). Trimming took 5 bases from V and 12 from J, leaving 17 bases between them. The CDR3 consists of 12 residues. Germline V gene sequence: CDR1 SGHTA, CDR2 FQGNSA. The CDR3 DNA follows: TGTGCCAGCAGCAATCGGACACCCCGTCCGTACTTC. Amino acids: CASSNRTPRPYF.

The chain is built from TRBV27 and TRBJ2-5; 7 bases are shared with TRBD1. J lost 5 bases, V lost 6 bases, and 15 bases had no gene match. The CDR3 sequence is 16 residues long. CDR1 and CDR2 from the germline V gene are MNHEY and SMNVEV (reference sequence). The CDR3 nucleotides are TGTGCCAGCAGGGAAAGGGGCGACAGGGAGAGTGAGACCCAGTACTTC. Its translation: CASRERGDRESETQYF.

The CDR3 loop reads CASSPVQGTNYGYTF. CDR3 in DNA: TGTGCCAGCTCACCGGTACAGGGGACAAACTATGGCTACACCTTC. The chain links TRBV18 to TRBJ1-2; 7 bases align to TRBD1. CDR1 is KGHSH and CDR2 is LQKENI in the germline V gene. The CDR3 is 15 amino acids. V trimming: 3 bases; J trimming: 2 bases; junction bases outside the gene matches: 6.

The chain recombines TRBV4-1 with TRBJ2-1; 13 bases are shared with TRBD2. The germline gives CDR1 MGHRA, CDR2 YSYEKL. The J segment lost 9 bases and the V segment lost 3 bases, leaving 5 bases of the junction unmatched. There are 15 residues in the CDR3. In DNA form, the CDR3 reads TGCGCCAGCAGCCACACTAGCGGGGGGGCGGTTGAGCAGTTCTTC. Amino acid sequence: CASSHTSGGAVEQFF.

V is TRBV6-5 and J is TRBJ1-1, with D hard to call. Germline V gene data show CDR1 as MNHEY and CDR2 as SVGAGI. There are 13 residues in the CDR3. The V and J ends lost 6 bases and 1 base respectively, with 9 bases between them. Here the CDR3 reads CASSPVKNTEAFF. CDR3 DNA: TGTGCCAGCAGCCCAGTGAAGAACACTGAAGCTTTCTTT.